This is a list of T cell receptor beta chains from one sample in a study of monozygotic twins with inflammatory bowel disease. TCRdb reprocessed the 5' RACE reads and keeps a single row for each CDR3 protein, giving no DNA. The listing contains fewer than 350,000 distinct CDR3 sequences. Specimen: blood. These receptors were collected from a human donor with ulcerative colitis or Crohn's disease, or a healthy co-twin of an affected twin (not recorded which). Both conserved end residues are part of each CDR3. Fields, in order: V gene, J gene, CDR3 protein.

TRBV30	TRBJ2-6	CAWAALLGIGVGANVLTF
TRBV20-1	TRBJ1-6	CSARRGASGSPLHF
TRBV20-1	TRBJ1-1	CSASRKRNTEAFF
TRBV19	TRBJ2-7	CASSITGPSYEQYF
TRBV20-1	TRBJ2-7	CSARDSGASYEQYF
TRBV14	TRBJ2-1	CASRRSRKSWDNEQFF
TRBV27	TRBJ2-7	CASSPLGPYEQYF
TRBV27	TRBJ2-1	CASSFRERYNEQFF
TRBV30	TRBJ1-5	CAWSVEGNQPQHF
TRBV4-3	TRBJ1-2	CASSQDLTGAGYGYTF
TRBV27	TRBJ2-7	CASRNFMGTRSYEQYF
TRBV14	TRBJ2-2	CVSRGTSAGELFF
TRBV12-3/TRBV12-4	TRBJ2-1	CASIGASGGGEQFF
TRBV7-2	TRBJ2-2	CASSYPLVPGELFF
TRBV18	TRBJ2-1	CASSPQPTGLAGVEQFF
TRBV5-1	TRBJ2-4	CASSLTYLREKPKNIQYF
TRBV3-1	TRBJ2-7	CASRSGADGIEQYF
TRBV5-1	TRBJ2-1	CASSARSGETYNEQFF
TRBV27	TRBJ1-5	CASSREGTNQPQHF
TRBV30	TRBJ1-3	CAWRTGGSGNTIYF
TRBV29-1	TRBJ2-2	CSVSRQGNTGELFF
TRBV12-3/TRBV12-4	TRBJ1-2	CASTGGANYGYTF
TRBV6-5	TRBJ2-7	CASSYGVGTGFYEQYF
TRBV6-4	TRBJ2-6	CASRASGANVLTF
TRBV25-1	TRBJ1-1	CASKFTGIVTEAFF
TRBV5-4	TRBJ2-5	CASSDQTQETQYF
TRBV5-1	TRBJ2-7	CASSLRPGRGAYEQYF
TRBV5-6	TRBJ2-3	CASSLQGPTDTQYF
TRBV7-8	TRBJ1-1	CASSLISSGAFF
TRBV27	TRBJ2-6	CASSWAGANVLTF
TRBV11-2	TRBJ1-1	CASSSVRGRNTEAFF
TRBV5-4	TRBJ2-7	CASSRDRGRSYEQYF
TRBV27	TRBJ2-3	CASSLLLAGGVDTQYF
TRBV5-1	TRBJ2-7	CASRSESGGAAYEQYF
TRBV12-3/TRBV12-4	TRBJ2-5	CASSPGLNQETQYF
TRBV25-1	TRBJ2-4	CASSEGGGNIQYF
TRBV21-1	TRBJ1-4	CASSKAGPRGATNEKLFF
TRBV5-1	TRBJ1-6	CASSVGQGGSPLHF
TRBV12-3/TRBV12-4	TRBJ1-5	CASSYGSSNQPQHF
TRBV5-1	TRBJ2-5	CASSFSGTLSETQYF
TRBV7-3	TRBJ2-1	CASSPTGTSGSRGYNEQFF
TRBV20-1	TRBJ2-3	CSAETSGTDTQYF
TRBV6-1	TRBJ2-7	CASSPTSGGRGEQYF
TRBV14	TRBJ2-7	CASSQEVRGAPYEQYF
TRBV12-3/TRBV12-4	TRBJ1-2	CASSGQNYGYTF
TRBV28	TRBJ2-1	CASSLSAGGNYNEQFF